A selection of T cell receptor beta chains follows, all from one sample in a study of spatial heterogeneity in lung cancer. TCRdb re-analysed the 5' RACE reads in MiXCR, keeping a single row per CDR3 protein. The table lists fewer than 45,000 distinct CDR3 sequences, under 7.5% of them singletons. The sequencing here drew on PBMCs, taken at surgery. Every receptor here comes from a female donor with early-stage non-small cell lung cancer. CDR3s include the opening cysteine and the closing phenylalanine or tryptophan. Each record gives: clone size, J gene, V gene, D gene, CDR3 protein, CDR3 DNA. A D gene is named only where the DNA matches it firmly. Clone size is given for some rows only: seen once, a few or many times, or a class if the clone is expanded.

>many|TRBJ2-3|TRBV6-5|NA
CASSYGTGGTDTQYF
TGTGCCAGCAGTTACGGGACCGGGGGCACAGATACGCAGTATTTT
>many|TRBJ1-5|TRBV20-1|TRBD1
CSASSGTGNQPQHF
TGCAGTGCTTCCTCTGGGACAGGGAATCAGCCCCAGCATTTT
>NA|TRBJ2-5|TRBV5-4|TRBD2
CASGAGTSGTGTQYF
TGTGCCAGCGGGGCGGGGACTAGCGGTACTGGGACCCAGTACTTC
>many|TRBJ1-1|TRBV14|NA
CASSQDRVRGGNTEAFF
TGTGCCAGCAGCCAAGATCGGGTTCGGGGAGGGAACACTGAAGCTTTCTTT
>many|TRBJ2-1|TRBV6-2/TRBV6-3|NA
CAIRNVYNEQFF
TGTGCCATTCGGAACGTCTACAATGAGCAGTTCTTC
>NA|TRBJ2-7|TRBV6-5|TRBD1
CASSRDREVYEQYF
TGTGCCAGCAGTCGGGACAGGGAAGTCTACGAGCAGTACTTC
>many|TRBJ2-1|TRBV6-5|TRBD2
CASSSPWGSGGTYSYNEQFF
TGTGCCAGCAGTTCCCCGTGGGGTAGCGGGGGGACCTACTCCTACAATGAGCAGTTCTTC
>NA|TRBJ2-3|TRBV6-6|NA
CASSRLGPDTQYF
TGTGCCAGCAGCCGCTTGGGACCGGATACGCAGTATTTT
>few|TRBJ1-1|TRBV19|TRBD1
CASSEGTGVSRNTEAFF
TGTGCCAGTAGTGAGGGGACAGGGGTCTCCCGGAACACTGAAGCTTTCTTT
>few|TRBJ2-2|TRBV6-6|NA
CASSSLQLNTGELFF
TGTGCCAGCAGTTCACTACAGCTTAACACCGGGGAGCTGTTTTTT
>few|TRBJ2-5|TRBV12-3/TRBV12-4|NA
CASSHRDGQETQYF
TGTGCCAGCAGCCACCGGGACGGTCAAGAGACCCAGTACTTC
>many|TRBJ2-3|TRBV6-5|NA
CASSYAGARPDTQYF
TGTGCCAGCAGTTACGCGGGGGCCAGGCCAGATACGCAGTATTTT
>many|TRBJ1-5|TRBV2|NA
CASSHSAGNQPQHF
TGTGCCAGCAGTCATTCTGCGGGCAATCAGCCCCAGCATTTT
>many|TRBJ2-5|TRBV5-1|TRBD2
CASSLTSGSQETQYF
TGCGCCAGCAGCTTGACTAGCGGTTCACAAGAGACCCAGTACTTC
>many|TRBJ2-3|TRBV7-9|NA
CASSFESKNTQYF
TGTGCCAGCAGCTTTGAAAGTAAAAATACGCAGTATTTT
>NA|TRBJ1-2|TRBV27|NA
CASSFYREFNYGYTF
TGTGCCAGCAGTTTCTACAGGGAATTTAACTATGGCTACACCTTC
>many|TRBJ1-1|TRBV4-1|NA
CASSAHSQGPEAFF
TGCGCCAGCAGCGCCCATTCACAGGGCCCTGAAGCTTTCTTT
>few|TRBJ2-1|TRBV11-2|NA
CASSLGGGAPPYNEQFF
TGTGCCAGCAGCTTGGGCGGGGGCGCCCCCCCCTACAATGAGCAGTTCTTC
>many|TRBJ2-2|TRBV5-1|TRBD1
CASSPGTANTGELFF
TGTGCCAGCAGCCCCGGGACAGCGAACACCGGGGAGCTGTTTTTT
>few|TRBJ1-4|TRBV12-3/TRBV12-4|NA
CASSLPGGTEKLFF
TGTGCCAGCAGCCTCCCCGGAGGGACTGAAAAACTGTTTTTT
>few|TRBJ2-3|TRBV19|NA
CASSRAHLYTDTQYF
TGTGCCAGTAGTCGTGCCCACCTTTACACAGATACGCAGTATTTT
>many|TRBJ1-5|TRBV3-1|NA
CASSQDRVRQPQHF
TGTGCCAGCAGCCAAGATCGGGTACGCCAGCCCCAGCATTTT
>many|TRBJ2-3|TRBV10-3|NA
CAISPGTDTQYF
TGTGCCATCAGCCCTGGGACAGATACGCAGTATTTT
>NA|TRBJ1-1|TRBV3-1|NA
CASSQEFTRSEAFF
TGTGCCAGCAGCCAAGAATTTACGAGGAGTGAAGCTTTCTTT
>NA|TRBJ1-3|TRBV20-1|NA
CSARDKTGGNTIYF
TGCAGTGCTAGAGATAAGACAGGTGGAAACACCATATATTTT
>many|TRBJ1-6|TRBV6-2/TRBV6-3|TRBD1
CASSFRTGGNSPLHF
TGTGCCAGCAGTTTCCGGACAGGGGGGAATTCACCCCTCCACTTT
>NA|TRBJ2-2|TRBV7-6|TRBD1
CASSSIGTGSSNTGELFF
TGTGCCAGCAGCTCGATAGGGACAGGCTCTTCGAACACCGGGGAGCTGTTTTTT
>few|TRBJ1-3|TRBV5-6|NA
CASSFGTGNTIYF
TGTGCCAGCAGCTTCGGTACCGGAAACACCATATATTTT
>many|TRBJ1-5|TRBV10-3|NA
CAISDTGRQPQHF
TGTGCCATCAGTGATACAGGGCGTCAGCCCCAGCATTTT
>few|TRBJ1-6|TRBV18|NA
CASSEAGNSPLHF
TGTGCCAGCTCGGAGGCAGGTAATTCACCCCTCCACTTT
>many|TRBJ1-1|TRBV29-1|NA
CSAAAGQNTEAFF
TGCAGCGCCGCGGCGGGACAGAACACTGAAGCTTTCTTT
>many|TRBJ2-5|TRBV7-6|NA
CASSLSGGPAPQETQYF
TGTGCCAGCAGCTTATCCGGGGGGCCCGCCCCCCAAGAGACCCAGTACTTC
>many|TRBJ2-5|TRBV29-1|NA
CSVDGPGHPQEETQYF
TGCAGCGTTGACGGCCCGGGACACCCGCAAGAAGAGACCCAGTACTTC
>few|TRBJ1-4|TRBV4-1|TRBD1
CATRGQGYEKLFF
TGCGCCACCCGGGGACAGGGTTATGAAAAACTGTTTTTT
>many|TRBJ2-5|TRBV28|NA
CASSFSGITETQYF
TGTGCCAGCAGTTTTTCGGGGATAACGGAGACCCAGTACTTC
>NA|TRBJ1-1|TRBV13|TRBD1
CASRRGTGGNTEAFF
TGTGCCAGCAGACGAGGGACAGGGGGTAACACTGAAGCTTTCTTT
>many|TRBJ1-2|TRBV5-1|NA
CASSFDGTNYGYTF
TGCGCCAGCAGCTTCGACGGTACTAACTATGGCTACACCTTC
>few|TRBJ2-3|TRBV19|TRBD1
CASRGQGISTDTQYF
TGTGCCAGTAGGGGACAGGGGATTTCCACAGATACGCAGTATTTT
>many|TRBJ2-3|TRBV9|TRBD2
CASSGPGTRLRDTQYF
TGTGCCAGCAGCGGACCCGGGACTAGATTAAGAGATACGCAGTATTTT
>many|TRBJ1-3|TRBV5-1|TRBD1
CASSLTGDGNTIYF
TGCGCCAGCAGTCTGACAGGGGACGGAAACACCATATATTTT
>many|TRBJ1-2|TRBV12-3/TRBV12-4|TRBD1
CASVPGQGARPFGYTF
TGTGCCAGCGTCCCGGGACAGGGGGCGCGACCCTTTGGCTACACCTTC